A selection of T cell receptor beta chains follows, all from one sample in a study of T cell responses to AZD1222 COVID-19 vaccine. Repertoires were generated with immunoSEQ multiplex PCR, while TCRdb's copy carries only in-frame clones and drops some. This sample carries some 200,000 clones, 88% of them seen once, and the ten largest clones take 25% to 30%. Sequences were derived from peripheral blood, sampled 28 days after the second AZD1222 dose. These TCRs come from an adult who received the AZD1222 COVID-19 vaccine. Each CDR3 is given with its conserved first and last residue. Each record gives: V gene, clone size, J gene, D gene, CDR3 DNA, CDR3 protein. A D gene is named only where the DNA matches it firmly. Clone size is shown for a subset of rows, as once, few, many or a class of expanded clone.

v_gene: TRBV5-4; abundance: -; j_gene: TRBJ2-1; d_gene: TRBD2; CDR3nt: TGTGCCAGCAGCTTGGAAGGTAGCGGGACCTACAATGAGCAGTTCTTC; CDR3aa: CASSLEGSGTYNEQFF
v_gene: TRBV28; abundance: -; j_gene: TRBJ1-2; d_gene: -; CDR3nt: TGTGCCAGCAGTTCGGGGGACTATGGCTACACCTTC; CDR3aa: CASSSGDYGYTF
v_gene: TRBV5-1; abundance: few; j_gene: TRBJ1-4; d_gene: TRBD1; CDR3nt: TGCGCCAGCAGGCAAGGGACAGGCGAAAAACTGTTTTTT; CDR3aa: CASRQGTGEKLFF
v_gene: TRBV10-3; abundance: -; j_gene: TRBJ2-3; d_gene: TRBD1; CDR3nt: TGTGCCATCAACGGACAGGGACGGGCAGATACGCAGTATTTT; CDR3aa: CAINGQGRADTQYF
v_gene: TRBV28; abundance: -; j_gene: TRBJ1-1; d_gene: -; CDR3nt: TGTGCCAGCTTGGCGAACACTGAAGCTTTCTTT; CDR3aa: CASLANTEAFF
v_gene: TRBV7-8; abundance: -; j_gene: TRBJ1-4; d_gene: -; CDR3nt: TGTGCCAGCAGCTTAGCGGGGGCCCAACGTGAAAAACTGTTTTTT; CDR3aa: CASSLAGAQREKLFF
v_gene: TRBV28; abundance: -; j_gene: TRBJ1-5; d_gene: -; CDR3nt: TGTGCCAGCAGAGGGACACCGGGTGGCAATCAGCCCCAGCATTTT; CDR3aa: CASRGTPGGNQPQHF
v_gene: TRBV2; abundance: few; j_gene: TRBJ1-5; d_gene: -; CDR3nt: TGTGCCAGCAGTTGGACGGGGGGCAATCAGCCCCAGCATTTT; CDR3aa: CASSWTGGNQPQHF
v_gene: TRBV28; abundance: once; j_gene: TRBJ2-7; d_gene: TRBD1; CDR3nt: TGTGCCAGCAGTTTGTCCGGGACAGGGGCCTACGAGCAGTACTTC; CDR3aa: CASSLSGTGAYEQYF
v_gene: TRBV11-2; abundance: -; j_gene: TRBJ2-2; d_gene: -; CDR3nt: TGTGCCAGCAGCTTAGTAGGCGGCGGGGAGCTGTTTTTT; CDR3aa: CASSLVGGGELFF
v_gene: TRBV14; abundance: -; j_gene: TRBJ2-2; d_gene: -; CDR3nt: TGTGCCAGCAGCCCTAGGGCATCCGGGGAGCTGTTTTTT; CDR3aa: CASSPRASGELFF
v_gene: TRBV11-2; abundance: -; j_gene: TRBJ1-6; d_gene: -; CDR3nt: TGTGCCAGCAGCTTTGACCGGGACACCCCACCCCTCCACTTT; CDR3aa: CASSFDRDTPPLHF
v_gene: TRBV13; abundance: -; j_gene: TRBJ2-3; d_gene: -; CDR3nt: TGTGCCAGCAGCGCCCCCCCGGGGGATACGCAGTATTTT; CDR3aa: CASSAPPGDTQYF
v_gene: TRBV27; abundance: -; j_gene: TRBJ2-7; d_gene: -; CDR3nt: TGTGCCAGCAGTTTAGGCCGAGCAAGGGAGCAGTACTTC; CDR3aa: CASSLGRAREQYF
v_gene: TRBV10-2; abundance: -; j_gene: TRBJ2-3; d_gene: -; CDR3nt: TGCGCCAGCACCTTAGACGGCCGCACAGATACGCAGTATTTT; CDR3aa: CASTLDGRTDTQYF
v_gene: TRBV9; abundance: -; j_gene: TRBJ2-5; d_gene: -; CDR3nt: TGTGCCAGCAGCGGAGGGGCTATAGAGACCCAGTACTTC; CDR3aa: CASSGGAIETQYF
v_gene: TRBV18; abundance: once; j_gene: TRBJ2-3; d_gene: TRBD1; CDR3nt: TGTGCCAGCTCACCAGGCCGCAGGGGGGATACGCAGTATTTT; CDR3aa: CASSPGRRGDTQYF
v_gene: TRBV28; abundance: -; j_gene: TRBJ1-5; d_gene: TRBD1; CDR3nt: TGTGCCAGCAGTTTCGGGACAGGGAGGAGGGTTCAGCCCCAGCATTTT; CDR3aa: CASSFGTGRRVQPQHF
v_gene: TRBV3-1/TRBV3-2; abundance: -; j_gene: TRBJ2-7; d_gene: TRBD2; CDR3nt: TGTGCCAGCAGCGGGACTAGCGGGAGTTTAAAGCAGTACTTC; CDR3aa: CASSGTSGSLKQYF
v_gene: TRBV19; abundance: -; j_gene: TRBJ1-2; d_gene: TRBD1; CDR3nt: TGTGCCAGTAGTCCGGGACAGGGCACGGGCTACACCTTC; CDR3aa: CASSPGQGTGYTF
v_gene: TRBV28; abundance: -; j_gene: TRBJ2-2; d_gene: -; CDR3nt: TGTGCCAGCAGTTTTACCGGGGAGCTGTTTTTT; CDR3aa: CASSFTGELFF
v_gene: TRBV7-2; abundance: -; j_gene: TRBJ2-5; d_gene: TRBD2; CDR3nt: TGTGCCAGCAGCTTAGGCCTAGCGGGAATCAGGCAAGAGACCCAGTACTTC; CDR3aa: CASSLGLAGIRQETQYF
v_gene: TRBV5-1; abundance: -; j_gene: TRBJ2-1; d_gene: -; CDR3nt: TGCGCCAGCAGCTCTGAGTGGAGGCATCTCCCATCCTACAATGAGCAGTTCTTC; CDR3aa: CASSSEWRHLPSYNEQFF
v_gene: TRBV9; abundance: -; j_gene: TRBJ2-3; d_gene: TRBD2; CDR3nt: TGTGCCAGCAGCGAGAGGCCCGGCGCGGGAGGGAGCACAGATACGCAGTATTTT; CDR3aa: CASSERPGAGGSTDTQYF
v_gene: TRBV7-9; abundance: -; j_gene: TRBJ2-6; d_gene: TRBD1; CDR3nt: TGTGCCAGCAGCTCCCGGACAGGGAGTCGTGGGGCCAACGTCCTGACTTTC; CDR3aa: CASSSRTGSRGANVLTF
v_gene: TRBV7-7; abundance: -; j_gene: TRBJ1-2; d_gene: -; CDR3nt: TGTGCTAGCAGCCCACCGGGGGGGGCGGCTAACTATGGCTACACCTTC; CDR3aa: CASSPPGGAANYGYTF
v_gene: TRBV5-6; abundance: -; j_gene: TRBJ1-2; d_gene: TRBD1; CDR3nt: TGTGCCAGCAGCAGACAGGGAACCTATGGCTACACCTTC; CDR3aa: CASSRQGTYGYTF
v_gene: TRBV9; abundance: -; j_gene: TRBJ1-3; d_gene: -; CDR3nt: TGTGCCAGCAGGGAGGGAACTGCCGGAAACACCATATATTTT; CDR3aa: CASREGTAGNTIYF
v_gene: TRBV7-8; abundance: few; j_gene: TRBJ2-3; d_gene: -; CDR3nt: TGTGCCAGCAGCCCGGACCGATTCGATACGCAGTATTTT; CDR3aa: CASSPDRFDTQYF